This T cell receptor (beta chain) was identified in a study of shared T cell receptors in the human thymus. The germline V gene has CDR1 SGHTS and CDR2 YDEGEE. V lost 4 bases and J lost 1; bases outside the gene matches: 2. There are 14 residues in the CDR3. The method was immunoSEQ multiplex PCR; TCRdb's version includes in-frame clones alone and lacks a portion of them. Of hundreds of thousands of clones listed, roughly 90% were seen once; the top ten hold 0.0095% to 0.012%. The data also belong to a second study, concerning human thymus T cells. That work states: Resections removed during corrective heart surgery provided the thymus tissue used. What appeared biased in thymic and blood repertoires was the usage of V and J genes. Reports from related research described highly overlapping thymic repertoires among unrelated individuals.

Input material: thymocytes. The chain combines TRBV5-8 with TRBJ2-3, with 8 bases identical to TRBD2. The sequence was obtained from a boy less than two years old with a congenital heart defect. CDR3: CASSKTSGTDTQYF. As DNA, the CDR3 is TGTGCCAGCAGCAAGACTAGCGGCACAGATACGCAGTATTTT.